These T cell receptor beta chains were read from a single sample in a study of blood T cell repertoires in COVID-19. Generated by immunoSEQ multiplex PCR, the TCRdb table keeps only in-frame clones and is missing some. The sample gives roughly 140,000 clones, approximately 85% of which show up once; about 2% is in the top ten. The material sequenced was peripheral blood. These TCRs come from a man between 65 and 85 years old with acute or convalescent COVID-19. Both conserved end residues are part of each CDR3. D genes are given only for firm matches. Some rows mark clone size as missing; the rest say once, few, many or name a class of expanded clone.

size: once
J: TRBJ2-5
V: TRBV5-1
D: TRBD2
DNA: TGCGCCAGCAGCTCAACGGGACTAGCTAGGGAGACCCAGTACTTC
CDR3: CASSSTGLARETQYF

size: few
J: TRBJ2-1
V: TRBV19
D: TRBD2
DNA: TGTGCCAGTAGTAGGACTAGCGGGAAAGATGAGCAGTTCTTC
CDR3: CASSRTSGKDEQFF

size: .
J: TRBJ1-2
V: TRBV18
D: .
DNA: TGTGCCAGCTCACCATCACGAGTGGACTATGGCTACACCTTC
CDR3: CASSPSRVDYGYTF

size: .
J: TRBJ1-1
V: TRBV15
D: .
DNA: TGTGCCACCAGCAGGGAGGGAAACACTGAAGCTTTCTTT
CDR3: CATSREGNTEAFF

size: .
J: TRBJ2-2
V: TRBV30
D: TRBD2
DNA: TGTGCCTGTAGGACTAGCGATAACACCGGGGAGCTGTTTTTT
CDR3: CACRTSDNTGELFF

size: .
J: TRBJ1-5
V: TRBV12-3/TRBV12-4
D: .
DNA: TGTGCCAGCAGTTTCAGGGTCAATCAGCCCCAGCATTTT
CDR3: CASSFRVNQPQHF

size: .
J: TRBJ1-4
V: TRBV5-1
D: .
DNA: TGCGCCAGCAGCTCCGTAACGGGAGCTAGAGTTGAAAAACTGTTTTTT
CDR3: CASSSVTGARVEKLFF

size: .
J: TRBJ2-7
V: TRBV5-1
D: TRBD2
DNA: TGCGCCAGCAGCCCACGAGGGACTAGCGGGAGGAGGTCCTACGAGCAGTACTTC
CDR3: CASSPRGTSGRRSYEQYF

size: .
J: TRBJ1-1
V: TRBV19
D: TRBD1
DNA: TGTGCCAGTAGTCCGGACAGGGACAAAGCTTTCTTT
CDR3: CASSPDRDKAFF

size: few
J: TRBJ1-1
V: TRBV6-1
D: TRBD1
DNA: TGTGCCAGCAGTGAAAGGGGGCAGGAAACTGAAGCTTTCTTT
CDR3: CASSERGQETEAFF

size: .
J: TRBJ2-3
V: TRBV30
D: TRBD2
DNA: TGTGCCTGGAGTGTACAGGGCGCGGGGGGGATTACTAGCACAGATACGCAGTATTTT
CDR3: CAWSVQGAGGITSTDTQYF

size: .
J: TRBJ2-3
V: TRBV24-1
D: TRBD2
DNA: TGTGCCACCAGTGACCCTGGGACTAGCGGACTCACAGATACGCAGTATTTT
CDR3: CATSDPGTSGLTDTQYF

size: .
J: TRBJ1-5
V: TRBV28
D: .
DNA: TGTGCCAGCGGCAGTACGAGCAATCAGCCCCAGCATTTT
CDR3: CASGSTSNQPQHF